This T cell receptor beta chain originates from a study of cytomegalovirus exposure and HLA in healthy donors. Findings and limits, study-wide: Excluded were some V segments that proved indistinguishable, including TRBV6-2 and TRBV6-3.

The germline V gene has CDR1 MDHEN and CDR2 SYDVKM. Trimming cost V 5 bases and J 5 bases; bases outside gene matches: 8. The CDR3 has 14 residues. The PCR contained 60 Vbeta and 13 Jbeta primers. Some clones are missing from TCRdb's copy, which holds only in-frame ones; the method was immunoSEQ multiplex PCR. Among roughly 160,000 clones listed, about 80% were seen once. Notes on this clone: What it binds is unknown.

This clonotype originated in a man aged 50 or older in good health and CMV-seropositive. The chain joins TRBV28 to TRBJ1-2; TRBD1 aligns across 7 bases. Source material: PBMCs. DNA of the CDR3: TGTGCCAGCAGTAAGGGGACAGCTTTATATGGCTACACCTTC. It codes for CASSKGTALYGYTF.